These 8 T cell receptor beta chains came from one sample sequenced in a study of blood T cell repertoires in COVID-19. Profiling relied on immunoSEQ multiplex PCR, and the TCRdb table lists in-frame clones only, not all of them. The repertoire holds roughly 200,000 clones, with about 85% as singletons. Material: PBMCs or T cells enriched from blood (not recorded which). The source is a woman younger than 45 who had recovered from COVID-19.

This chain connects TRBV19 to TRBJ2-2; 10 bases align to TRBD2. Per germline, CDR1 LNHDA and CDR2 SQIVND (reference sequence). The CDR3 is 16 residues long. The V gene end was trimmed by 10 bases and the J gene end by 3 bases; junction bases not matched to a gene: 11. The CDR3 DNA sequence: TGTGCCACCCAGGGGATACTAGCGGGATACACCGGGGAGCTGTTTTTT. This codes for CATQGILAGYTGELFF.

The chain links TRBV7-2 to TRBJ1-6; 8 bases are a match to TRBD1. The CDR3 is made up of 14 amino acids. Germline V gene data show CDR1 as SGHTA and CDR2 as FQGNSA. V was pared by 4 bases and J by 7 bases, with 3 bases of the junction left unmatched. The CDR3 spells CASSYRGSNSPLHF. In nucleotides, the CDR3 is TGTGCCAGCAGCTACAGGGGGTCGAATTCACCCCTCCACTTT.

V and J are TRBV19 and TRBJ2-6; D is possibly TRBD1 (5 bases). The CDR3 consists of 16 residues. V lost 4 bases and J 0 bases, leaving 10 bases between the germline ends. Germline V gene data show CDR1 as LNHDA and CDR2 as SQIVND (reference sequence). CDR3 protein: CASSTSDISGANVLTF. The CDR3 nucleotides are TGTGCCAGTAGTACCTCGGACATCTCTGGGGCCAACGTCCTGACTTTC.

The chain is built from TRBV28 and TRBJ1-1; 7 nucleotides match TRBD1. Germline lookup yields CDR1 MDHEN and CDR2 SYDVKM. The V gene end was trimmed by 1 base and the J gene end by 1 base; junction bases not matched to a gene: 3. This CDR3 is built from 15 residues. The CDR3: CASSLSGTANTEAFF. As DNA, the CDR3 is TGTGCCAGCAGTTTATCCGGGACAGCGAACACTGAAGCTTTCTTT.

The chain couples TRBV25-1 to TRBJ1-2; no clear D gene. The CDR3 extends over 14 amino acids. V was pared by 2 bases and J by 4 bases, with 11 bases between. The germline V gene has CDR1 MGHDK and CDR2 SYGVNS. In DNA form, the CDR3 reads TGTGCCAGCAGTGAAGGAGGACGGGGCTATGGCTACACCTTC. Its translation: CASSEGGRGYGYTF.

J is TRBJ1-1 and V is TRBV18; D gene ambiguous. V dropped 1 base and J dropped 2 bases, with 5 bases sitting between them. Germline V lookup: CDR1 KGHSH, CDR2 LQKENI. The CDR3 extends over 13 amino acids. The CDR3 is CASSPQPNTEAFF. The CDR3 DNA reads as TGTGCCAGCTCACCACAGCCAAACACTGAAGCTTTCTTT.

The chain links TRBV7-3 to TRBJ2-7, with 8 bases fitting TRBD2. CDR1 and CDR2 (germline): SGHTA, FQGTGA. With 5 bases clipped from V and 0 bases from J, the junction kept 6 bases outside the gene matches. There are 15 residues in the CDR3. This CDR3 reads CASSPSGGSSYEQYF. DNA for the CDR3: TGTGCCAGCAGCCCGTCGGGGGGGAGCTCCTACGAGCAGTACTTC.

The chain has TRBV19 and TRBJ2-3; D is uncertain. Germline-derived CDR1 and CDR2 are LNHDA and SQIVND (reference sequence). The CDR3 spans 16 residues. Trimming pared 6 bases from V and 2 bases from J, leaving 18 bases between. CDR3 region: CASRPSLIGYTDTQYF. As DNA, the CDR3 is TGTGCCAGTAGACCCTCTTTGATCGGGTACACAGATACGCAGTATTTT.